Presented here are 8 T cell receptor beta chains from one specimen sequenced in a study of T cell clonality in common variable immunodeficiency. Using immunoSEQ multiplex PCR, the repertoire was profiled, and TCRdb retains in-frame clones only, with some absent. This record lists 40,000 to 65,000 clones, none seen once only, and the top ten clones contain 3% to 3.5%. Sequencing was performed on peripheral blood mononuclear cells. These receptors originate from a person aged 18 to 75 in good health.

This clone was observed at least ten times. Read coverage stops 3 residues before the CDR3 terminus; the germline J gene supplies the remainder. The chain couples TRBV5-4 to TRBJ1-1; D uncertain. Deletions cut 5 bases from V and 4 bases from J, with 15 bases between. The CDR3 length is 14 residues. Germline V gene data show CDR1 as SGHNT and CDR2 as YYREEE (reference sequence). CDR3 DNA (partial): TGTGCCAGCAGAAGCGACCGAGAACGCACTGAA. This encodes CASRSDRERTE. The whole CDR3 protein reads CASRSDRERTEAFF.

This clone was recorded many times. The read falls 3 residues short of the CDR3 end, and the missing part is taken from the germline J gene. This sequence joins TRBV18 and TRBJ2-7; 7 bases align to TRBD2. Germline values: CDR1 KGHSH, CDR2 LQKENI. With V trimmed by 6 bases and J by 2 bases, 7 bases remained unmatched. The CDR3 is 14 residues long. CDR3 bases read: TGTGCCAGCTCGCCGGGGAGGGAGCCCTACGAG. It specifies CASSPGREPYE. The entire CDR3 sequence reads CASSPGREPYEQYF. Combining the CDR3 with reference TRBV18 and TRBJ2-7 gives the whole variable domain NAGVMQNPRHLVRRRGQEARLRCSPMKGHSHVYWYRQLPEEGLKFMVYLQKENIIDESGMPKERFSAEFPKEGPSILRIQQVVRGDSAAYFCASSPGREPYEQYFGPGTRLTVT.

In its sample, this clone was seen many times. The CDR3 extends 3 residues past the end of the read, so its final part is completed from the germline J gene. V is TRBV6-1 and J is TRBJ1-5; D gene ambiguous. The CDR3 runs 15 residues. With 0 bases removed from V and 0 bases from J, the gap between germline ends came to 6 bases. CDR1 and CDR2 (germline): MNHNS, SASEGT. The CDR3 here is CASSEARYSNQPQHF. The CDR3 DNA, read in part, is TGTGCCAGCAGTGAAGCCAGATATAGCAATCAGCCC.

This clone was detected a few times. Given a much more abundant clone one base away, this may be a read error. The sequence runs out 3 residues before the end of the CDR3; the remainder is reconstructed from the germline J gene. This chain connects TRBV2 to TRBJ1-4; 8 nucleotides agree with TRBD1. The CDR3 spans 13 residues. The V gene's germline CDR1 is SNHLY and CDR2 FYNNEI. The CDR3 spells CASGTGGANVLFF. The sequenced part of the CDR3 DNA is TGTGCCAGCGGGACAGGTGGGGCCAACGTA.

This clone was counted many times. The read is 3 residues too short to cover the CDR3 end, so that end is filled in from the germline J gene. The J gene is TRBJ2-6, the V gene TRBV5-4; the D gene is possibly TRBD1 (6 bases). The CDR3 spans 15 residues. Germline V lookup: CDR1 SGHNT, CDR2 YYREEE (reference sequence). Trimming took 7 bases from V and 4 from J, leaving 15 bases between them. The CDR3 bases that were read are TGTGCCAGCCTAGGGTGGGGGCAAGGGGCCAACGTC. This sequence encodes CASLGWGQGANV. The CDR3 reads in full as CASLGWGQGANVLTF.

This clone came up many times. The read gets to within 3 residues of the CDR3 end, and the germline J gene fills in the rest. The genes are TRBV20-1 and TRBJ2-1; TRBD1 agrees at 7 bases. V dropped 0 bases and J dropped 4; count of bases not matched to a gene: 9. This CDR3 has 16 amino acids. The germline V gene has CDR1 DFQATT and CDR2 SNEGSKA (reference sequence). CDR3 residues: CSARDTGAGIYNEQFF. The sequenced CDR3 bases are TGCAGTGCTAGAGATACAGGGGCAGGAATTTACAATGAG.

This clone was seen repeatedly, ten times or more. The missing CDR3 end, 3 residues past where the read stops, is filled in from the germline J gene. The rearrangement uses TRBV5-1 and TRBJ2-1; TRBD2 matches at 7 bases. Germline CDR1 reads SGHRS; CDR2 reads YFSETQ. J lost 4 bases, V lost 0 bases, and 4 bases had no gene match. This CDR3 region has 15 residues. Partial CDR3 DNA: TGCGCCAGCAGCTTGGGAGCGGGATGGTACAATGAG. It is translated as CASSLGAGWYNE. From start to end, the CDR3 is CASSLGAGWYNEQFF.

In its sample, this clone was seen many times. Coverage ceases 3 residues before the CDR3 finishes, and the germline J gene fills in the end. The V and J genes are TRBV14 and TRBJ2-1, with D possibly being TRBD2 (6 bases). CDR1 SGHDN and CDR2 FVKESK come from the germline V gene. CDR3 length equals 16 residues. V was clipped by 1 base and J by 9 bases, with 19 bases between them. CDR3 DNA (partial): TGTGCCAGCAGCCAAGTAACAGCGGGTGGGAGCGGTGAG. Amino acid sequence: CASSQVTAGGSGE. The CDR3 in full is CASSQVTAGGSGEQFF. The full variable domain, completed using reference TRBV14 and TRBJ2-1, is EAGVTQFPSHSVIEKGQTVTLRCDPISGHDNLYWYRRVMGKEIKFLLHFVKESKQDESGMPNNRFLAERTGGTYSTLKVQPAELEDSGVYFCASSQVTAGGSGEQFFGPGTRLTVL.